The rows below give T cell receptor beta chains drawn from one sample of a study of human T cells and chemical hapten exposure. In TCRdb, the RACE reads were re-called with MiXCR into one record per CDR3 protein. Seen here are fewer than 140,000 distinct CDR3 sequences, around 10% observed once, and the top ten hold 1.6%. This sample comprised whole blood, obtained in connection with sensitization to the hapten diphenylcyclopropenone (DPC). The receptors derive from a woman aged 45-60 years with alopecia areata. Some clones in this sample may be carry-over from other donors' samples. Both conserved end residues are part of each CDR3. D genes are given only for firm matches. For some rows the clone size is stated as once, few or many, or as a class when expanded; others skip it.

>.|TRBV11-2|15|TRBJ2-3|.
CASSLTGGATDTQYF
TGTGCCAGCAGCTTAACGGGGGGCGCCACAGATACGCAGTATTTT
>.|TRBV9|14|TRBJ1-6|.
CASSLTRYNSPLHF
TGTGCCAGCAGCCTGACTCGTTATAATTCACCCCTCCACTTT
>.|TRBV5-1|14|TRBJ1-1|few
CASSLAVLNTEAFF
TGCGCCAGCAGCTTGGCGGTCCTGAACACTGAAGCTTTCTTT
>.|TRBV20-1|13|TRBJ1-5|many
CSAIGNSNQPQHF
TGCAGTGCTATAGGGAATAGCAATCAGCCCCAGCATTTT
>.|TRBV3-1|17|TRBJ2-5|few
CASSQGSGGQSQETQYF
TGTGCCAGCAGCCAAGGATCAGGCGGACAGTCACAAGAGACCCAGTACTTC
>TRBD2|TRBV11-2|15|TRBJ2-5|many
CASSLSGVGGETQYF
TGTGCCAGCAGCTTAAGCGGGGTCGGAGGGGAGACCCAGTACTTC
>.|TRBV11-3|15|TRBJ2-1|.
CASSLGEASYNEQFF
TGTGCCAGCAGCTTAGGGGAGGCCTCCTACAATGAGCAGTTCTTC
>.|TRBV27|13|TRBJ1-4|.
CASSLMGNEKLFF
TGTGCCAGCAGTTTAATGGGTAATGAAAAACTGTTTTTT
>TRBD1|TRBV5-1|15|TRBJ1-6|.
CASAAGQGRNSPLHF
TGCGCCAGCGCAGCGGGACAGGGTAGGAATTCACCCCTCCACTTT
>TRBD2|TRBV6-1|15|TRBJ2-1|few
CASSSRTSGYNEQFF
TGTGCCAGCAGTAGTAGGACTAGCGGCTACAATGAGCAGTTCTTC
>.|TRBV20-1|13|TRBJ1-3|few
CSASRGAGNTIYF
TGCAGTGCTAGTCGGGGGGCTGGAAACACCATATATTTT
>.|TRBV6-2/TRBV6-3|14|TRBJ2-1|.
CASNGRGGRNEQFF
TGTGCCAGCAACGGCCGGGGTGGTCGGAATGAGCAGTTCTTC
>TRBD1|TRBV7-2|15|TRBJ1-1|.
CASSIQQGRGTEAFF
TGTGCCAGCAGCATCCAACAGGGGAGAGGCACTGAAGCTTTCTTT
>.|TRBV7-9|15|TRBJ2-7|few
CASSRTSDSHYEQYF
TGTGCCAGCAGCCGGACATCGGACAGCCACTACGAGCAGTACTTC
>.|TRBV3-1|13|TRBJ1-2|.
CASSFAGARGYTF
TGTGCCAGCAGCTTCGCGGGGGCTCGAGGCTACACCTTC
>.|TRBV9|12|TRBJ2-1|.
CASSPLVNEQFF
TGTGCCAGCAGTCCCCTAGTGAATGAGCAGTTCTTC
>TRBD2|TRBV3-1|15|TRBJ2-3|many
CASSWTSGATDTQYF
TGTGCCAGCTCGTGGACTAGCGGGGCCACAGATACGCAGTATTTT
>.|TRBV4-3|16|TRBJ1-5|.
CASSLNVAGPNQPQHF
TGCGCCAGCAGCTTGAATGTGGCAGGCCCGAATCAGCCCCAGCATTTT
>.|TRBV18|17|TRBJ2-1|.
CASSPRVTYSSYNEQFF
TGTGCCAGCTCACCACGAGTTACTTACAGCTCCTACAATGAGCAGTTCTTC
>.|TRBV7-9|15|TRBJ1-1|few
CASSLVAGRNTEAFF
TGTGCCAGCAGCTTAGTGGCAGGGAGAAACACTGAAGCTTTCTTT
>.|TRBV2|14|TRBJ2-5|.
CASTPDRHPGPQYF
TGTGCCAGCACTCCCGATAGACACCCGGGGCCCCAGTACTTC
>.|TRBV29-1|12|TRBJ2-7|many
CSVRARAGEQYF
TGCAGCGTCCGGGCCCGAGCTGGGGAGCAGTACTTC
>TRBD1|TRBV7-2|16|TRBJ2-1|few
CASSSPRGTGRNEQFF
TGTGCCAGCAGCTCCCCCCGAGGGACAGGTAGGAATGAGCAGTTCTTC
>TRBD2|TRBV7-7|16|TRBJ2-1|few
CASSAQLAGGPVEQFF
TGTGCCAGCAGCGCGCAACTAGCGGGAGGGCCGGTTGAGCAGTTCTTC
>.|TRBV9|15|TRBJ2-5|many
CASSVSATQQETQYF
TGTGCCAGCAGCGTATCTGCAACCCAGCAAGAGACCCAGTACTTC
>TRBD2|TRBV19|17|TRBJ2-3|few
CASKGGRTSGSTDTQYF
TGTGCCAGTAAGGGTGGCCGGACTAGCGGGAGCACAGATACGCAGTATTTT
>TRBD2|TRBV7-6|13|TRBJ2-3|.
CAGSSGSTDTQYF
TGTGCCGGATCTAGCGGGAGTACAGATACGCAGTATTTT
>.|TRBV10-3|15|TRBJ2-3|many
CAISETAARTDTQYF
TGTGCCATCAGTGAGACGGCAGCCCGCACAGATACGCAGTATTTT
>.|TRBV28|14|TRBJ1-3|many
CASSGSPSGNTIYF
TGTGCCAGCTCGGGCTCCCCCTCTGGAAACACCATATATTTT
>.|TRBV9|15|TRBJ1-4|.
CASSARDRDNEKLFF
TGTGCCAGCAGCGCCCGGGACCGTGATAATGAAAAACTGTTTTTT
>.|TRBV6-2/TRBV6-3|12|TRBJ2-1|few
CASSASYNEQFF
TGTGCCAGCAGTGCGTCCTACAATGAGCAGTTCTTC
>TRBD1|TRBV23-1|16|TRBJ2-1|few
CASITKGQFFYNEQFF
TGCGCCAGCATCACAAAGGGACAGTTCTTTTACAATGAGCAGTTCTTC
>.|TRBV11-1|14|TRBJ2-6|.
CASSTNSGANVLTF
TGTGCCAGCAGCACGAACTCTGGGGCCAACGTCCTGACTTTC
>.|TRBV10-3|15|TRBJ2-3|.
CAISESTLAADTQYF
TGTGCCATCAGTGAGTCCACCCTAGCTGCAGATACGCAGTATTTT
>TRBD1|TRBV3-1|18|TRBJ1-5|few
CASSTPGQGDEDNQPQHF
TGTGCCAGCTCCACTCCGGGACAGGGCGACGAGGACAATCAGCCCCAGCATTTT
>.|TRBV9|12|TRBJ2-3|few
CASSPERDTQYF
TGTGCCAGCAGTCCGGAGCGGGATACGCAGTATTTT
>TRBD1|TRBV6-7|19|TRBJ2-3|.
CASSYSRRPGQESTDTQYF
TGTGCCAGCAGTTACTCACGTAGGCCTGGACAGGAAAGCACAGATACGCAGTATTTT
>.|TRBV12-3/TRBV12-4|14|TRBJ2-3|.
CASSFTASTDTQYF
TGTGCCAGCAGTTTTACAGCGAGCACAGATACGCAGTATTTT
>TRBD1|TRBV15|15|TRBJ1-5|once
CVTSTRTGNNQPQHF
TGTGTCACCAGCACCCGGACAGGGAACAATCAGCCCCAGCATTTT
>.|TRBV2|19|TRBJ2-6|many
CASSELGRLEVAGANVLTF
TGTGCCAGCAGTGAACTTGGACGCCTCGAAGTCGCTGGGGCCAACGTCCTGACTTTC
>TRBD2|TRBV7-6|17|TRBJ2-2|few
CASSLSAPGLAAGELFF
TGTGCCAGCAGCTTATCTGCCCCGGGACTAGCGGCCGGGGAGCTGTTTTTT
>TRBD2|TRBV28|14|TRBJ2-7|few
CASSRGGALYEQYF
TGTGCCAGCAGCCGCGGGGGGGCTTTGTACGAGCAGTACTTC
>.|TRBV7-2|15|TRBJ2-6|many
CASSYRPAGANVLTF
TGTGCCAGCAGCTATCGGCCGGCTGGGGCCAACGTCCTGACTTTC
>.|TRBV7-2|13|TRBJ2-3|.
CASSLVPPDTQYF
TGTGCCAGCAGCTTAGTCCCTCCAGATACGCAGTATTTT
>TRBD1|TRBV19|13|TRBJ1-3|few
CASGTGTGNTIYF
TGTGCCAGTGGGACAGGGACTGGAAACACCATATATTTT
>.|TRBV6-5|17|TRBJ2-4|few
CASSYSTNQKSKNIQYF
TGTGCCAGCAGTTACTCGACCAACCAGAAATCCAAAAACATTCAGTACTTC
>TRBD1|TRBV2|17|TRBJ1-1|.
CASSPGTGGYTDTEAFF
TGTGCCAGCAGCCCGGGGACAGGGGGCTACACGGACACTGAAGCTTTCTTT
>.|TRBV5-4|15|TRBJ2-7|few
CASSFSVSSSYEQYF
TGTGCCAGCAGCTTTTCGGTTTCCTCCTCCTACGAGCAGTACTTC
>.|TRBV29-1|14|TRBJ1-3|few
CSVELRGTGNTIYF
TGCAGCGTTGAACTCAGGGGCACTGGAAACACCATATATTTT
>.|TRBV12-3/TRBV12-4|14|TRBJ1-1|few
CASYSRRAGTEAFF
TGTGCCTCCTATTCCCGCAGGGCGGGCACTGAAGCTTTCTTT
>.|TRBV11-2|16|TRBJ2-7|.
CASSFSAPGNSYEQYF
TGTGCCAGCAGCTTTAGTGCCCCGGGCAACTCCTACGAGCAGTACTTC
>.|TRBV12-3/TRBV12-4|15|TRBJ2-1|few
CASSHRVSSYNEQFF
TGTGCCAGCAGCCACAGGGTTAGCTCCTACAATGAGCAGTTCTTC
>.|TRBV29-1|14|TRBJ2-3|.
CSVGRTVLTDTQYF
TGCAGCGTTGGGAGAACAGTCCTGACAGATACGCAGTATTTT
>.|TRBV29-1|10|TRBJ1-5|.
CSVGHGPQHF
TGCAGCGTTGGCCACGGGCCCCAGCATTTT
>.|TRBV7-2|13|TRBJ2-3|many
CASSRERADTQYF
TGTGCCAGCAGCCGCGAACGGGCAGATACGCAGTATTTT
>.|TRBV28|14|TRBJ1-1|.
CASRGKGRGTEAFF
TGTGCCAGCAGAGGTAAGGGGAGAGGCACTGAAGCTTTCTTT